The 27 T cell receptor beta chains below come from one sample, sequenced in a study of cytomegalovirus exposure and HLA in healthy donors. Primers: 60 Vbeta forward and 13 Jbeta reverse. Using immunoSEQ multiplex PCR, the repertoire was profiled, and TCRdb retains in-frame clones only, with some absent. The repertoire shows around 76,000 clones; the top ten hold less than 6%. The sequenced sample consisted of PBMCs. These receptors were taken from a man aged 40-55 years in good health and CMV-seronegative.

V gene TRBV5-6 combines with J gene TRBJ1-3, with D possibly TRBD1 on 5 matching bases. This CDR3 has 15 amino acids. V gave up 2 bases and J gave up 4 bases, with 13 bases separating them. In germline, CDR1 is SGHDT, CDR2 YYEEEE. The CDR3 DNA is TGTGCCAGCAGCTTCCGGGGGTCGATCGGAAACACCATATATTTT. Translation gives CASSFRGSIGNTIYF. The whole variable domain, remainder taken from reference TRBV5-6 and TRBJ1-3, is DAGVTQSPTHLIKTRGQQVTLRCSPKSGHDTVSWYQQALGQGPQFIFQYYEEEERQRGNFPDRFSGHQFPNYSSELNVNALLLGDSALYLCASSFRGSIGNTIYFGEGSWLTVV.

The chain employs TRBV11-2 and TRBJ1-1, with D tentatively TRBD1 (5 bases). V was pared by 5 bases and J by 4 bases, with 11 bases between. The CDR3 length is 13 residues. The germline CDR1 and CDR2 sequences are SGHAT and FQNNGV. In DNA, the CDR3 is TGTGCCAGCAGCCCTAGGAGGGGCACTGAAGCTTTCTTT. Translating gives CASSPRRGTEAFF.

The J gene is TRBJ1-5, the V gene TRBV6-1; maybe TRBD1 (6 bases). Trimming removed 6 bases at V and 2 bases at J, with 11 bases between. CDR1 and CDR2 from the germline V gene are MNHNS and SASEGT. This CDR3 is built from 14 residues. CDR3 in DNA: TGTGCCAGCAGGCGCAGGGGAGGCAATCAGCCCCAGCATTTT. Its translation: CASRRRGGNQPQHF.

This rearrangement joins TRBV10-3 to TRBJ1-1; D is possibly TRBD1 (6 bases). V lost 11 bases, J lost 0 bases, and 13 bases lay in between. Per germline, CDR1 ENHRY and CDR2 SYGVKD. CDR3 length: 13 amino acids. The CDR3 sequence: CAVIQGLNTEAFF. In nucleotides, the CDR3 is TGTGCCGTAATACAGGGCCTGAACACTGAAGCTTTCTTT.

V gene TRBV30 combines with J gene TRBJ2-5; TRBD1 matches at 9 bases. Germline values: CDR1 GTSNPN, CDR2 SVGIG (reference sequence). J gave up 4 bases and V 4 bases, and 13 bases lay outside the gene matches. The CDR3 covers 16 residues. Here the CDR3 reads CAWIPGGTGRGETQYF. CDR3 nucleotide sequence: TGTGCCTGGATTCCGGGCGGGACAGGGAGAGGAGAGACCCAGTACTTC.

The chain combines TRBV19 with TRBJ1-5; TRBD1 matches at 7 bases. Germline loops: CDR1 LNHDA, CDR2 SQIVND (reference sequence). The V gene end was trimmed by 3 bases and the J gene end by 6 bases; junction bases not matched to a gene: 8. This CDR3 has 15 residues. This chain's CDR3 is CASSITGEFFQPQHF. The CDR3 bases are TGTGCCAGTAGTATTACAGGGGAGTTCTTTCAGCCCCAGCATTTT.

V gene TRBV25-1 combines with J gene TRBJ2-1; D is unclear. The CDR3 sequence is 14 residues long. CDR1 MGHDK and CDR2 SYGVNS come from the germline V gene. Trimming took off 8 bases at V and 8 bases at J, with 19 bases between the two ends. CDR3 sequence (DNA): TGTGCCAGCGTCGTGTCTCGCGCCCGCGATGAGCAGTTCTTC. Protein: CASVVSRARDEQFF. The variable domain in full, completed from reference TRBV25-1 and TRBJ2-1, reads EADIYQTPRYLVIGTGKKITLECSQTMGHDKMYWYQQDPGMELHLIHYSYGVNSTEKGDLSSESTVSRIRTEHFPLTLESARPSHTSQYLCASVVSRARDEQFFGPGTRLTVL.

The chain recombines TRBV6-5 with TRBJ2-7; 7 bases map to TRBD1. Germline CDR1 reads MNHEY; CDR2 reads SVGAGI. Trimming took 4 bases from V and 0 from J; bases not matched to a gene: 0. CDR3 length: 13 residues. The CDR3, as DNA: TGTGCCAGCAGTTGGGACAGCTCCTACGAGCAGTACTTC. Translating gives CASSWDSSYEQYF.

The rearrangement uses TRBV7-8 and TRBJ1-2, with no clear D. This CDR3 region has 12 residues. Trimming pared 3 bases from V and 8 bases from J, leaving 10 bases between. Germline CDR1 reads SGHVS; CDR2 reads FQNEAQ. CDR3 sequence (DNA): TGTGCCAGCAGCTTGGGCCTTAGGGGCTACACCTTC. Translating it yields CASSLGLRGYTF.

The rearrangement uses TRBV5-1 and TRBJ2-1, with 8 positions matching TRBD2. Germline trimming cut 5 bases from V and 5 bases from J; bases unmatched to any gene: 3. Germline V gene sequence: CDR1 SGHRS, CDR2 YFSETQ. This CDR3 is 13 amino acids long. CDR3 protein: CASRDGGDNEQFF. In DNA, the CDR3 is TGCGCCAGCAGAGACGGGGGGGACAATGAGCAGTTCTTC.

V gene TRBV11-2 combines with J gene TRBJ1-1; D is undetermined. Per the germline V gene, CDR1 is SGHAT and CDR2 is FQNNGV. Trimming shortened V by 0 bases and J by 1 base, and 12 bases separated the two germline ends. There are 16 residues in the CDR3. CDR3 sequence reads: CASSLEAGSGNTEAFF. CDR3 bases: TGTGCCAGCAGCTTAGAGGCAGGCTCTGGGAACACTGAAGCTTTCTTT.

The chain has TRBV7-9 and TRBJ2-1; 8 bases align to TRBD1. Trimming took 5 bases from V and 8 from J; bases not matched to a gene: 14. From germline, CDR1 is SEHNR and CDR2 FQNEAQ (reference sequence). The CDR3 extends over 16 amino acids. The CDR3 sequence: CASSPRQGRRVYEQFF. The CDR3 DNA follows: TGTGCCAGCAGCCCCAGACAGGGGCGGAGGGTCTATGAGCAGTTCTTC.

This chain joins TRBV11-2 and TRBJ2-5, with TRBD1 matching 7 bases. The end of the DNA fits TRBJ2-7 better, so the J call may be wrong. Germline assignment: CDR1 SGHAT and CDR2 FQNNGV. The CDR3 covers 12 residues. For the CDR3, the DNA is TGTGCCAGCAGCTTTGACAGGGCCGAGCAGTACTTC. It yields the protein CASSFDRAEQYF.

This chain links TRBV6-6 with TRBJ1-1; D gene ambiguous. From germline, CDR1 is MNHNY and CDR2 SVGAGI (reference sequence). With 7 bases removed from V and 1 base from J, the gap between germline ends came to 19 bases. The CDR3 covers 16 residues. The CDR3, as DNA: TGTGCCAGCAAGCCGCCCCCCCGGTTTGAGAACACTGAAGCTTTCTTT. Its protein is CASKPPPRFENTEAFF.

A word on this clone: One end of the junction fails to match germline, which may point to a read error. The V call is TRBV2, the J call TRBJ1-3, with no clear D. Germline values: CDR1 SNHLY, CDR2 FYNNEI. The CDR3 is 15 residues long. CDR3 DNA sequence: TGTGCCAGCAGGCCTTCGGGTATCTCTGGAAACATCATATATTTT. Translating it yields CASRPSGISGNIIYF.

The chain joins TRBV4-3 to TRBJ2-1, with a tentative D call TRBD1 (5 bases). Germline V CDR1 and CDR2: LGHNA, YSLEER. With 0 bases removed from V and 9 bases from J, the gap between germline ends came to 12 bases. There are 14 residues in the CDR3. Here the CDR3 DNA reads TGCGCCAGCAGCCAAGACCCAGGGTCCAGTGAGCAGTTCTTC. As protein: CASSQDPGSSEQFF.

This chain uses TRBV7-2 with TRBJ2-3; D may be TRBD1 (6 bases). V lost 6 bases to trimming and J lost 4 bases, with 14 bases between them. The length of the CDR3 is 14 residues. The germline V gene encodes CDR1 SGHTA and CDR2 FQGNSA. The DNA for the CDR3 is TGTGCCAGCAGGGAGGCAGGGGTATCAGATACGCAGTATTTT. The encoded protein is CASREAGVSDTQYF.

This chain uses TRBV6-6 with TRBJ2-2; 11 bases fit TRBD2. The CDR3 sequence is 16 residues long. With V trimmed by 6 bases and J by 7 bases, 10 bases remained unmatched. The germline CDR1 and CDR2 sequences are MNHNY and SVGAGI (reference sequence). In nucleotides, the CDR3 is TGTGCCAGCAGCCGACCACTAGCGGGAGAGGTCGGGGAGCTGTTTTTT. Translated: CASSRPLAGEVGELFF.

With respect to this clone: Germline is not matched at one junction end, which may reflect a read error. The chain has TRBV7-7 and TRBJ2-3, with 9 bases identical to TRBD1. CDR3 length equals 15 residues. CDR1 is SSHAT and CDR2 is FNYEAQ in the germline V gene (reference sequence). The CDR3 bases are TGTGCTAGCAGCTTAGCCAAGGGACAGGGACATACGCAGTATTTT. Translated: CASSLAKGQGHTQYF.

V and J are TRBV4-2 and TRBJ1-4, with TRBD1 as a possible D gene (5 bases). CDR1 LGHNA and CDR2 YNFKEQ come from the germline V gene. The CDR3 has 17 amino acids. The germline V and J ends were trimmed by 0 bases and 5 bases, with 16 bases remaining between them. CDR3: CASSQEGSDTRNEKLFF. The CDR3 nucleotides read TGTGCCAGCAGCCAAGAAGGCTCGGACACCAGGAATGAAAAACTGTTTTTT.

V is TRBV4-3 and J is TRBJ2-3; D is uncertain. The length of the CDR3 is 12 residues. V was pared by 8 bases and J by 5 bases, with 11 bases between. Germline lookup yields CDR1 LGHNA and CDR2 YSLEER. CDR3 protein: CASLLFGDTQYF. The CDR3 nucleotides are TGCGCCAGCCTTCTCTTCGGAGATACGCAGTATTTT.

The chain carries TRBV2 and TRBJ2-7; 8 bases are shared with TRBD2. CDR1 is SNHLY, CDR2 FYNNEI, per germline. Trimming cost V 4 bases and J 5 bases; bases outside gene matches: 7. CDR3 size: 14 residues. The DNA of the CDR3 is TGTGCCAGCAGTGGACTAGCGAGCGTCCACGAGCAGTACTTC. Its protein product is CASSGLASVHEQYF.

CDR3 nucleotides: TGCGCCAGCAGTCAGGACGCAGAGGGGGCAGGGGGCTACACCTTC. Residues: CASSQDAEGAGGYTF. V and J are TRBV23-1 and TRBJ1-2; 7 bases fit TRBD1. TRBV23-1 has ORF status, its function being uncertain. The CDR3 sequence is 15 residues long. V shed 3 bases, J shed 8 bases, and the junction held 12 bases outside the gene matches.

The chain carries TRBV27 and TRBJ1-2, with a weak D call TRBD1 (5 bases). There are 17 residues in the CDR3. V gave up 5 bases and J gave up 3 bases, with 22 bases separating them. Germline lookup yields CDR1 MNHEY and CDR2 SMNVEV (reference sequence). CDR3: CASSRTPFPLDDYGYTF. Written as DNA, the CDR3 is TGTGCCAGCAGTAGGACACCGTTTCCCCTAGACGACTATGGCTACACCTTC.

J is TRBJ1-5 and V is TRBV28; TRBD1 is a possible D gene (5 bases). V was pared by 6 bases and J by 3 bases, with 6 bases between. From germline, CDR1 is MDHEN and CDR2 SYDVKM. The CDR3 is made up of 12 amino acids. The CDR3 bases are TGTGCCAGCAGGACAGTCAATCAGCCCCAGCATTTT. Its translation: CASRTVNQPQHF.

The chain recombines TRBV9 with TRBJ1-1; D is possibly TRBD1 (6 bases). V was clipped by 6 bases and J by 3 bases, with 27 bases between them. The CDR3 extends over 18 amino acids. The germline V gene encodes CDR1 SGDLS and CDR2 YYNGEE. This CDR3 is CASTERSRGGAGDTEAFF. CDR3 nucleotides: TGTGCCAGCACCGAGCGTAGTCGTGGGGGGGCAGGTGACACTGAAGCTTTCTTT.

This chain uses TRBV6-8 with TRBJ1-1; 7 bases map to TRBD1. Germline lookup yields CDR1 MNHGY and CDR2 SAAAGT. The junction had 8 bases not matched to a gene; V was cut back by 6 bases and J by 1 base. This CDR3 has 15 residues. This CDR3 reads CASSSPGQPNTEAFF. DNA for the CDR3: TGTGCCAGCAGCTCACCGGGACAGCCGAACACTGAAGCTTTCTTT.